This T cell receptor beta chain was captured by sequencing in a study of human T cells and chemical hapten exposure. This clonotype was picked up a small number of times. This CDR3 comprises 15 residues. V lost 3 bases, J lost 0 bases, and 9 bases lay in between. Germline V gene lookup returns CDR1 SNHLY and CDR2 FYNNEI. The time point: pre-sensitization, week 0. Treatment of the sample: therapeutic diphenylcyclopropenone sensitization with weekly scalp DPC. Each patch-test visit's blood sample preceded patch application. TCRdb called the RACE reads again in MiXCR, with one record for every CDR3 protein. The sample lists 80,000 to 100,000 distinct CDR3 sequences, more than 10% seen once, with approximately 3.1% in the top ten.

This TCR derives from a woman aged 55-70 years with alopecia areata. Some clones in this sample may be carry-over from other donors' samples. The V call is TRBV2, the J call TRBJ2-1; D is perhaps TRBD1 (5 bases). Sequenced here: whole blood, sampled in connection with sensitization to the hapten diphenylcyclopropenone (DPC). DNA of the CDR3: TGTGCCAGCAGTGAGGGGCTCAGCTCCTACAATGAGCAGTTCTTC. It codes for CASSEGLSSYNEQFF.